This T cell receptor (beta chain) was documented in a study of tumor-infiltrating lymphocytes in primary liver carcinoma (TCRdb year 2017). Background for the entire study: Surgical resection was performed in China between November 2015 and 2016 on about five patients with histopathologically diagnosed primary liver carcinoma. The five patients, three men and two women aged 30 to 69 years, had hepatocellular carcinoma (four) or combined HCC and intrahepatic cholangiocarcinoma (one). The tumors of the five patients were staged as T1-T3 N0M0, with maximum diameters ranging from roughly 4.2 to 11 cm. Samples yielded roughly 3.65 to 7.13 million productive TCRbeta reads; read depth did not differ significantly between tissue types. Across five regions of each liver tumor, along with adjacent normal tissue and blood, the study brought together TCRbeta repertoire sequencing, expression microarrays and whole-exome sequencing. TCRbeta repertoire sequencing covered 35 or so specimens from 5 patients: 25 tumor regions, 5 adjacent noncancerous liver tissues and 5 peripheral blood samples. Technical replicate repertoires showed high reproducibility, with mean shared-clone rates about 0.88 and correlation coefficients above 0.95.

RNA from unsorted whole blood was extracted with TRIzol reagent, and germline DNA was obtained with the DNeasy Blood & Tissue kit. At the time of sampling, the patients were treatment-naive and had chronic HBV infection. Four milliliters of peripheral blood were collected into K2EDTA tubes before surgery. Concerning this clonotype: Its antigen remains undetermined. This may be a read error: a much more frequent sequence differs by one nucleotide.

Starting from about 500 ng total RNA, TCRbeta-specific cDNA was produced by reverse transcription with a constant-region primer and ProtoScript II reverse transcriptase. The TCRbeta libraries were prepared through three rounds of nested multiplex PCR following a slightly modified ARM-PCR procedure. Sample barcodes and Illumina adapters were added in a final 25-cycle PCR using Deep VentR polymerase. Before sequencing, amplicons of 200-500 bp were gel-purified using a QIAquick gel extraction kit. An Illumina HiSeq 2500 was used to sequence the TCRbeta amplicons, generating 250-bp paired-end reads. Under the source paper's analysis protocol: Trimmomatic v0.33 was used to quality-trim the reads, and FLASH v1.2.11 was used to merge paired reads so that full CDR3 sequences could be recovered. V, D and J germline segments were assigned to the rearranged TCRbeta sequences by MiGEC v1.2.1b. Clonotype statistics and Shannon-Wiener diversity indices were computed with VDJtools v1.0.0. To cut down on sampling bias, every analysis after diversity analysis relied on just the 250 most abundant clonotypes from each sample. Using fastp at Q25 and MiXCR, TCRdb reprocessed the public reads and kept productive beta chains. Under each unique CDR3 protein, matching rows form one entry showing the most common genes and DNA. The V and J calls here are based on TCRdb, not the publication. Here the sample has about 320,000 distinct CDR3 sequences; roughly 60% occur a single time. In total, the top ten clones hold about 18% of the sample.

Overall study outcomes, separate from this receptor: Bulk unsorted samples precluded comparing CD4+ and CD8+ T cell repertoires. Because sequencing covered only the TCR beta chain and unpaired alpha chains were not captured, true repertoire diversity is likely underestimated. The study included only a handful of patients, and the authors note findings should be validated in a larger study. The top 250 clones accounted for a significantly greater share of the repertoire in tumors than in blood (p = 0.039). Repertoire overlap was higher between tumor regions (mean around 35%) than tumor-adjacent (around 17%) or tumor-blood (approximately 14%) pairs, consistent with antigen-driven expansion.

Sequenced: peripheral blood. This clonotype was obtained from a woman in her twenties or thirties with primary liver carcinoma and hepatitis B virus infection.

In nucleotide form, the sequence is TGCAGCGTCCACCCTGGGGGGAGCCTATACGATGAGCAGTTCTTC. Its product reads: CSVHPGGSLYDEQFF. The V and J genes are TRBV29-1 and TRBJ2-1; the D region possibly corresponds to TRBD2 (6 bases align). The CDR3 spans 15 residues, from the cysteine through the phenylalanine. Only the CDR3 region is kept as DNA, spanning 45 bases read in frame from base 1. The junction carries 23 bases between V and J, which are trimmed by 6 bases and 8 bases respectively. Sequences SQVTM (CDR1) and ANQGSEA (CDR2) are obtained from the germline V gene.